The present entry profiles one TCR beta chain with its context. The clone's antigen remains unknown. Base qualities are not provided; no much larger clone lies one nucleotide away. Enrolling through a virtual design, the prospective study's participants ranged in age from roughly 18 to 95 years and lived across roughly 23 United States geographic areas. Cohort assignment in the prospective study relied on participant-reported clinical history from a screening survey and a study questionnaire. Recovered participants in ImmuneRACE Cohort 3 were defined as having two consecutive negative NP/OP PCR tests, clearance from a healthcare professional, or resolution of symptoms. Each participant in the prospective study had whole blood, serum and a nasopharyngeal or oropharyngeal swab collected by mobile phlebotomists. Participants in the prospective study had the option to provide additional blood draws and questionnaires over a roughly 2-month period. Before DNA extraction, prospective study blood samples were shipped either frozen or at room temperature.

Including the terminal cysteine and phenylalanine, the CDR3 comprises 16 residues. Only the CDR3 DNA stays, 48 bases, in frame from base 1. From a lookup of the germline V gene, CDR1 and CDR2 are MGHRA and YSYEKL. V and J are truncated by 6 bases and 6 bases respectively, leaving an intervening sequence of 18 bases. The data were obtained in a study of blood T cell repertoires in COVID-19 (TCRdb year 2020). At the level of the whole study: Collaborator samples came from the United States, Italy and Spain and covered acute and convalescent phases of COVID-19. The material from the prospective study consisted of cDNA or gDNA derived from T cells, B-cell-depleted T cells, or PBMCs. Subjects who had been exposed to COVID-19, were actively infected with it, or had recovered from it provided the deeply sampled blood TCRbeta repertoires that made up the dataset. The repertoires were made available in a free public database intended to serve as a resource for research on the immune response to SARS-CoV-2. Samples came from the ongoing ImmuneRACE study (first 160 participants) plus 1,254 subjects from 6 global collaborators. A de-identified subject ID, COVID-19 status, age in years and sex were almost always included in the sample metadata. Where available, HLA class I and class II types were taken from metadata supplied by the sample provider and were not determined by assay-based typing. Beyond this particular receptor, the publication reports: The quantity of clinical and demographic metadata differed by source and by participant and was supplied without curation.

The immunoSEQ Assay, a bias-controlled multiplex PCR, was used to amplify TCRbeta CDR3 regions from genomic DNA. As for the authors' bioinformatics: The number of nucleated cells in each sample was estimated from the amplification of reference gene primers within the assay. To quantify the absolute abundance of each unique TCRbeta CDR3 rearrangement, sequence reads were collapsed and filtered. For each sample, productive Simpson clonality was calculated by taking the square root of Simpson's diversity index across productive rearrangements. TCRdb took this table from immuneACCESS and kept in-frame rearrangements with V and J called. Such tables lack part of the clones; where checked against another copy, unresolved V genes explain under half of the gap, and the rest is unexplained. The V and J calls and the clone size are those of that table, but D and trimming were determined from the DNA. The sample has a few hundred thousand clones on record, around 90% of them singletons. In total, the top ten clones hold approximately 1% of the sample.

This TCR came from a woman aged 25 to 39 who had recovered from COVID-19. This receptor chain uses TRBV4-1 and TRBJ1-6; a tentative D match to TRBD1 spans 5 bases. Sequencing was carried out using PBMCs or T cells enriched from blood (not recorded which). The CDR3 has the sequence CASRSLRQGSNSPLHF. The DNA sequence is TGCGCCAGCAGATCCCTCCGGCAGGGAAGTAATTCACCCCTCCACTTT.